A single sample is the source of the 13 T cell receptor beta chains below, sequenced in a study of blood T cell repertoires in COVID-19. Only in-frame clones appear in the TCRdb table, and some are missing; sequencing was by immunoSEQ multiplex PCR. The sample holds under 75,000 clones, roughly 72% seen once. Sequencing was carried out using peripheral blood. These TCRs come from a woman in her 70s with COVID-19, enrolled during active disease.

The chain is built from TRBV29-1 and TRBJ1-2, with a tentative D call TRBD1 (5 bases). This CDR3 spans 11 amino acids. V dropped 3 bases and J dropped 6 bases, with 8 bases sitting between them. Germline assignment: CDR1 SQVTM and CDR2 ANQGSEA. The CDR3 loop reads CSVDSGDGYTF. Written as DNA, the CDR3 is TGCAGCGTTGATTCGGGGGATGGCTACACCTTC.

The chain couples TRBV9 to TRBJ1-1; possibly TRBD1 for D (5 bases). Looked up from germline, CDR1 is SGDLS and CDR2 is YYNGEE. The CDR3 has 14 residues. Trimming shortened V by 4 bases and J by 0 bases, and 10 bases separated the two germline ends. The DNA of the CDR3 is TGTGCCAGCAGCCGACAGCCTATGAACACTGAAGCTTTCTTT. Translated, it gives CASSRQPMNTEAFF. The whole variable domain, remainder taken from reference TRBV9 and TRBJ1-1, is DSGVTQTPKHLITATGQRVTLRCSPRSGDLSVYWYQQSLDQGLQFLIQYYNGEERAKGNILERFSAQQFPDLHSELNLSSLELGDSALYFCASSRQPMNTEAFFGQGTRLTVV.

This sequence joins TRBV19 and TRBJ1-2, with a tentative D call TRBD1 (5 bases). CDR1 is LNHDA and CDR2 is SQIVND in the germline V gene (reference sequence). The CDR3 has 12 amino acids. V lost 6 bases and J lost 8, with 13 bases in between. In DNA, the CDR3 is TGTGCCAGTAGCGGAGGGGCATACGGCTACACCTTC. It codes for CASSGGAYGYTF.

This chain links TRBV10-3 with TRBJ2-7, with a tentative D call TRBD2 (6 bases). This CDR3 has 16 residues. Looked up from germline, CDR1 is ENHRY and CDR2 is SYGVKD. The germline V and J ends were trimmed by 0 bases and 3 bases, with 15 bases remaining between them. DNA for the CDR3: TGTGCCATCAGTGAGTCCGGCGGCAGGGAGGTCTACGAGCAGTACTTC. Translated: CAISESGGREVYEQYF.

CDR3 residues: CASSQVGQQETQYF. CDR3 DNA: TGTGCCAGCAGCCAAGTCGGACAGCAAGAGACCCAGTACTTC. The V gene is TRBV3-1 (or the pseudogene TRBV3-2), the J gene TRBJ2-5; D possibly corresponds to TRBD1 (6 bases). CDR3 length equals 14 residues. The V gene's germline CDR1 is LGHDT and CDR2 YNNKEL (reference sequence). Deletions cut 1 base from V and 2 bases from J, with 8 bases between.

CDR3 bases: TGTGCCAGCAGCACAAATGACAGGGGAAGCTCCTACAATGAGCAGTTCTTC. Residues: CASSTNDRGSSYNEQFF. The J gene is TRBJ2-1, the V gene TRBV9; 8 nucleotides agree with TRBD1. CDR3 size: 17 residues. CDR1 and CDR2 from the germline V gene are SGDLS and YYNGEE. With V trimmed by 4 bases and J by 0 bases, 9 bases remained unmatched.

The table lists this clone with many counts. This chain uses TRBV2 with TRBJ2-3; 7 bases align to TRBD1. Unmatched junction bases numbered 12, after V lost 3 bases and J lost 12 bases. Germline-derived CDR1 and CDR2 are SNHLY and FYNNEI. The CDR3 spans 14 residues. In DNA, the CDR3 is TGTGCCAGCAGTGAGCCCTTACAGGGGCCCCGCCAGTATTTT. Its protein product is CASSEPLQGPRQYF.

J is TRBJ1-6 and V is TRBV19; 7 nucleotides align to TRBD1. After removal of 6 bases from V and 10 bases from J, the junction contained 9 bases not matched to a gene. CDR1 is LNHDA, CDR2 SQIVND, per germline (reference sequence). There are 14 residues in the CDR3. In DNA, the CDR3 is TGTGCCAGTAGCGAGCTCAGGGGGGACTCACCCCTCCACTTT. Protein product: CASSELRGDSPLHF.

This clone was detected a few times. The chain recombines TRBV11-2 with TRBJ2-5; TRBD1 agrees at 9 bases. The CDR3 loop spans 17 amino acids. V shed 3 bases and J 0 bases; nucleotides not matched to a gene: 8. The germline CDR1 and CDR2 sequences are SGHAT and FQNNGV. This CDR3 reads CASSLTGGQNYQETQYF. DNA of the CDR3: TGTGCCAGCAGCTTGACAGGGGGACAGAACTACCAAGAGACCCAGTACTTC.

The table lists this clone with a few counts. CDR3 coding DNA: TGTGCCAGCAGTCCACGACATGAATCGGGCTACACCTTC. Protein sequence: CASSPRHESGYTF. The V gene is TRBV12-3 or TRBV12-4, the J gene TRBJ1-2; no reliable D call. The CDR3 length is 13 residues. V gave up 5 bases and J gave up 8 bases, with 15 bases separating them.

This chain uses TRBV5-5 with TRBJ2-7; perhaps TRBD1 as D (5 bases). The germline V and J ends were trimmed by 0 bases and 3 bases, with 7 bases remaining between them. Germline values: CDR1 SGHKS, CDR2 YYEKEE (reference sequence). The CDR3 contains 13 residues. CDR3 protein: CASSLGGGYEQYV. Written as DNA, the CDR3 is TGTGCCAGCAGCTTGGGGGGCGGCTACGAGCAGTACGTC.

The CDR3 DNA reads TGCGCCAGCAGCCCCTATTCGAGCACAGATACGCAGTATTTT. Translation: CASSPYSSTDTQYF. The V and J genes are TRBV5-1 and TRBJ2-3; no clear D gene. The germline gives CDR1 SGHRS, CDR2 YFSETQ. This CDR3 region has 14 residues. The ends were cut back, 4 bases at V and 0 bases at J, with 9 bases in the middle.

This sequence joins TRBV6-5 and TRBJ1-2; D might be TRBD1 (6 bases). Germline V CDR1 and CDR2: MNHEY, SVGAGI. The CDR3 extends over 14 amino acids. V gave up 7 bases and J gave up 8 bases, with 20 bases separating them. CDR3 sequence: CASTPGAGIEGYTF. The CDR3 bases are TGTGCCAGCACCCCAGGGGCGGGCATAGAGGGCTACACCTTC.